Sequencing of this TCR beta chain was carried out in a study of shared clonotypes between healthy human individuals. The CDR3 consists of 11 residues. Trimming pared 2 bases from V and 8 bases from J, leaving 7 bases between. Germline V CDR1 and CDR2: MNHEY, SVGAGI. Assay execution took place at the deep level. Under the authors' procedure: With immunoSEQ giving junction-only sequences and no quality scores, filtering differed. Clones were sequenced by immunoSEQ multiplex PCR, and TCRdb holds only the in-frame ones, with some missing. The V and J calls and clone size were taken over from that table, and D and trimming were inferred from the DNA. The data contain about 2 million clones, less than 95% of them singletons. Terminally differentiated effector memory CD45RA+ cells were left out of the naive CD8 fraction, which was CD45RO-negative and positively selected for CCR7. Study-level points and caveats: With a few donors compared, approximately 5% of naive CD4 clonotypes were shared. It was anticipated that sequencing depth would influence how many clonotypes donors shared.

Regarding this clone: Its antigen is undetermined.

The rearrangement joins TRBV6-5 to TRBJ2-7; the D gene could be TRBD1 or TRBD2 (5 bases each). The sequence was obtained from a man aged 18-30 years in good health. Sample: naive CD8+ T cells sorted from blood. CDR3: CASSYGGQQYF. CDR3 in DNA: TGTGCCAGCAGTTACGGGGGACAGCAGTACTTC.